This is a list of T cell receptor beta chains from one sample in a study of T cell changes during pregnancy in multiple sclerosis. Clones were read by immunoSEQ multiplex PCR, and TCRdb kept only the in-frame ones, dropping some. The sample consists of approximately 60,000 clones, under 95% of them appearing once. The specimen comprised peripheral blood, sampled in the second trimester of pregnancy. The origin of the receptors is a female donor with multiple sclerosis, enrolled in a pregnancy study. CDR3s include the opening cysteine and the closing phenylalanine or tryptophan. The D gene is left open where the match is weak. Only some rows state a clone size, as once, few, many or a class for expanded clones.

d_call | j_call | clone_size | v_call | cdr3_aa | cdr3_nt
NA | TRBJ1-2 | once | TRBV5-1 | CASSSSPGENYGYTF | TGCGCCAGCAGCTCTTCACCAGGGGAGAACTATGGCTACACCTTC
NA | TRBJ1-1 | NA | TRBV4-3 | CASSQDRNTEAFF | TGCGCCAGCAGCCAAGACAGGAACACTGAAGCTTTCTTT
NA | TRBJ1-5 | NA | TRBV6-6 | CASSYRAGAGNQPQHF | TGTGCCAGCAGTTACAGAGCGGGGGCTGGCAATCAGCCCCAGCATTTT
NA | TRBJ2-1 | few | TRBV20-1 | CSLTGYNEQFF | TGCAGTCTTACAGGGTACAATGAGCAGTTCTTC
NA | TRBJ2-7 | NA | TRBV2 | CASSDVGGLAYEQYF | TGTGCCAGCAGTGACGTCGGGGGGCTGGCCTACGAGCAGTACTTC
NA | TRBJ2-7 | NA | TRBV2 | CASSRSQPGDEEQYF | TGTGCCAGCAGTCGTAGCCAACCAGGGGACGAAGAGCAGTACTTC
NA | TRBJ1-1 | NA | TRBV5-1 | CASSLGVRGSAAFF | TGCGCCAGCAGCTTGGGGGTCCGGGGGTCAGCGGCTTTCTTT
NA | TRBJ1-1 | NA | TRBV5-1 | CASSLEGIGGGQAFF | TGCGCCAGCAGCTTGGAGGGGATCGGGGGGGGACAAGCTTTCTTT
TRBD1 | TRBJ1-6 | once | TRBV30 | CAWGSTKGQYNSPLHF | TGTGCCTGGGGCAGTACGAAGGGACAGTATAATTCACCCCTCCACTTT
NA | TRBJ2-2 | NA | TRBV9 | CASSVDRNTGELFF | TGTGCCAGCAGCGTAGATAGGAACACCGGGGAGCTGTTTTTT
TRBD2 | TRBJ2-3 | NA | TRBV5-1 | CASSLSGGRADTQYF | TGCGCCAGCAGCCTGAGCGGGGGCCGAGCAGATACGCAGTATTTT
NA | TRBJ2-3 | once | TRBV6-6 | CASHRVRDTQYF | TGTGCCAGCCACAGGGTTCGAGATACGCAGTATTTT
TRBD1 | TRBJ1-2 | once | TRBV11-2 | CASSFYQGADYGYTF | TGTGCCAGCAGCTTTTATCAGGGGGCTGACTATGGCTACACCTTC
NA | TRBJ1-3 | NA | TRBV13 | CASSYVEVLGNTIYF | TGTGCCAGCAGCTATGTGGAGGTGTTAGGAAACACCATATATTTT
NA | TRBJ2-7 | once | TRBV4-1 | CASSQGNRLGEQYF | TGCGCCAGCAGCCAAGGGAACAGGTTAGGCGAGCAGTACTTC
TRBD2 | TRBJ2-1 | NA | TRBV30 | CAFNQVGGVTDEQFF | TGTGCCTTCAACCAGGTCGGGGGGGTGACTGATGAGCAGTTCTTC
TRBD1 | TRBJ2-7 | NA | TRBV23-1 | CASSHPRQGAKLEQYF | TGCGCCAGCAGTCATCCTAGACAGGGGGCTAAGCTCGAGCAGTACTTC
TRBD1 | TRBJ2-5 | medium-sized | TRBV30 | CAWDRAALETQYF | TGTGCCTGGGACAGGGCGGCGCTGGAGACCCAGTACTTC
TRBD1 | TRBJ2-3 | NA | TRBV6-8 | CASSNRTGTDTQYF | TGTGCCAGCAGTAACCGGACAGGAACAGATACGCAGTATTTT
NA | TRBJ1-4 | once | TRBV9 | CASSVDQGPGEKLFF | TGTGCCAGCAGCGTAGATCAGGGGCCAGGCGAAAAACTGTTTTTT
NA | TRBJ1-4 | NA | TRBV6-1 | CASSEVAGNKLFF | TGTGCCAGCAGTGAAGTGGCGGGTAACAAACTGTTTTTT
TRBD1 | TRBJ2-1 | NA | TRBV6-5 | CASSTAGTGFYEQFF | TGTGCCAGCAGTACCGCTGGGACAGGATTCTATGAGCAGTTCTTC
NA | TRBJ1-2 | NA | TRBV7-9 | CASSSYRVGYTF | TGTGCCAGCAGCTCGTACAGGGTCGGCTACACCTTC
NA | TRBJ2-1 | NA | TRBV19 | CASSMPTGTFYNEQFF | TGTGCCAGTAGTATGCCGACAGGCACCTTCTACAATGAGCAGTTCTTC
TRBD2 | TRBJ2-3 | NA | TRBV9 | CASSAEAGGFTDTQYF | TGTGCCAGCAGCGCCGAAGCGGGGGGATTCACAGATACGCAGTATTTT
NA | TRBJ1-1 | once | TRBV7-2 | CASSLVASTEAFF | TGTGCCAGCAGCTTGGTAGCGAGCACTGAAGCTTTCTTT
TRBD2 | TRBJ2-5 | NA | TRBV7-2 | CASSFLAGGETQYF | TGTGCCAGCAGCTTTTTAGCGGGGGGGGAGACCCAGTACTTC
TRBD1 | TRBJ1-2 | NA | TRBV28 | CASSFPTGGELRGYTF | TGTGCCAGCAGTTTTCCGACAGGGGGCGAATTACGGGGCTACACCTTC
NA | TRBJ1-1 | NA | TRBV28 | CASSLWTERAFF | TGTGCCAGCAGTTTATGGACAGAACGAGCTTTCTTT
NA | TRBJ1-3 | NA | TRBV6-5 | CASRRDSNSGNTIYF | TGTGCCAGCAGACGGGACTCCAACTCTGGAAACACCATATATTTT
NA | TRBJ1-2 | NA | TRBV14 | CASSQVLGTPYGYTF | TGTGCCAGCAGCCAAGTTTTGGGGACACCTTATGGCTACACCTTC
NA | TRBJ1-1 | NA | TRBV15 | CATSRDLLSMNTEAFF | TGTGCCACCAGCAGAGATCTGCTCAGTATGAACACTGAAGCTTTCTTT
TRBD1 | TRBJ1-4 | NA | TRBV18 | CASSPGQGENEKLFF | TGTGCCAGCTCACCAGGACAGGGAGAGAATGAAAAACTGTTTTTT
TRBD1 | TRBJ2-7 | NA | TRBV6-6 | CASRRTGTSYEQYF | TGTGCCAGCAGGAGGACAGGGACCTCCTACGAGCAGTACTTC
NA | TRBJ2-7 | NA | TRBV7-9 | CASSLGLSYEQYF | TGTGCCAGCAGCTTAGGTCTCTCCTACGAGCAGTACTTC
NA | TRBJ1-2 | NA | TRBV2 | CASSEGGWTEDFYGYTF | TGTGCCAGCAGTGAGGGGGGGTGGACAGAAGATTTCTATGGCTACACCTTC
NA | TRBJ2-7 | NA | TRBV10-3 | CAISALSASPYEQYF | TGTGCCATCAGTGCCTTATCCGCGAGCCCCTACGAGCAGTACTTC
NA | TRBJ2-2 | NA | TRBV11-1 | CASSSKGQNTGELFF | TGTGCCAGCAGTTCAAAGGGACAGAACACCGGGGAGCTGTTTTTT
TRBD1 | TRBJ1-1 | NA | TRBV5-1 | CASSLRGTDRNTEAFF | TGCGCCAGCAGCTTGAGGGGGACAGATCGGAACACTGAAGCTTTCTTT
TRBD1 | TRBJ2-2 | NA | TRBV6-1 | CASIHRGRLTGELFF | TGTGCCAGCATACACAGGGGGCGATTAACCGGGGAGCTGTTTTTT
NA | TRBJ2-2 | NA | TRBV5-4 | CASSFYTGELFF | TGTGCCAGCAGCTTCTACACCGGGGAGCTGTTTTTT
NA | TRBJ1-1 | few | TRBV6-1 | CASTITRTYTEAFF | TGTGCCAGCACCATCACCCGGACATACACTGAAGCTTTCTTT
NA | TRBJ1-1 | NA | TRBV6-1 | CASSVGGFFSNTEAFF | TGTGCCAGCAGTGTCGGTGGTTTTTTTAGTAACACTGAAGCTTTCTTT
NA | TRBJ2-2 | NA | TRBV18 | CASSSRQLETGELFF | TGTGCCAGCTCATCCCGACAGTTAGAGACCGGGGAGCTGTTTTTT
NA | TRBJ1-6 | once | TRBV6-5 | CASSYRGTPLHF | TGTGCCAGCAGTTACAGGGGGACACCCCTCCACTTT
NA | TRBJ1-1 | NA | TRBV2 | CASSRELTEAFF | TGTGCCAGCAGCAGGGAATTAACTGAAGCTTTCTTT
TRBD2 | TRBJ2-2 | NA | TRBV5-1 | CASSLNLAGINTGELFF | TGCGCCAGCAGCTTGAATCTAGCGGGGATCAACACCGGGGAGCTGTTTTTT
NA | TRBJ2-2 | once | TRBV5-4 | CASSPGTANTGELFF | TGTGCCAGCAGCCCCGGTACCGCGAACACCGGGGAGCTGTTTTTT
NA | TRBJ1-1 | NA | TRBV7-2 | CASSLGHLMAAFF | TGTGCCAGCAGCTTAGGACACCTGATGGCAGCTTTCTTT
TRBD1 | TRBJ2-2 | NA | TRBV2 | CASSFGTGLNTGELFF | TGTGCCAGCAGTTTTGGGACAGGACTCAACACCGGGGAGCTGTTTTTT
NA | TRBJ1-6 | NA | TRBV4-3 | CASSQDGSAASGGSPLHF | TGCGCCAGCAGCCAAGATGGTAGCGCAGCCTCTGGGGGCTCACCCCTCCACTTT
NA | TRBJ1-2 | NA | TRBV9 | CASSVAVSWQGWGYTF | TGTGCCAGCAGCGTAGCCGTCTCCTGGCAGGGATGGGGCTACACCTTC
TRBD1 | TRBJ2-7 | once | TRBV11-3 | CASSSGQGYEQYF | TGTGCCAGCAGCTCGGGACAGGGCTACGAGCAGTACTTC
TRBD2 | TRBJ2-5 | NA | TRBV5-1 | CASSLGLAGGQETQYF | TGCGCCAGCAGCTTGGGACTAGCGGGGGGGCAGGAGACCCAGTACTTC